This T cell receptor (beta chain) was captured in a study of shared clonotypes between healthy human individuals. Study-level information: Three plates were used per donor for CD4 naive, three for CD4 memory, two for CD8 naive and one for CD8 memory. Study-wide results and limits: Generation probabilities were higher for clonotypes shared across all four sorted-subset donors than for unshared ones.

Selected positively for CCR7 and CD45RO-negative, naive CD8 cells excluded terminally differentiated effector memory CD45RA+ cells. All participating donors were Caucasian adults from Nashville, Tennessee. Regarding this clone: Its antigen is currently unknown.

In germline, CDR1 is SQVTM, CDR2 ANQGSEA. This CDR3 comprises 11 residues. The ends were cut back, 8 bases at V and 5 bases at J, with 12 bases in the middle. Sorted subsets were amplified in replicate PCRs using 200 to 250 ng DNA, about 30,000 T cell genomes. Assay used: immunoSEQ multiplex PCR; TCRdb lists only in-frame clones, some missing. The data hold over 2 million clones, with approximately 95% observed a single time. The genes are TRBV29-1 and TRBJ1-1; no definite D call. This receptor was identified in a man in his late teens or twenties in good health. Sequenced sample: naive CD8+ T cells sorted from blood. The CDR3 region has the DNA TGCAGCTCCGACGGGCTGACTGAAGCTTTCTTT. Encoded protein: CSSDGLTEAFF.